Below are 15 T cell receptor beta chains sequenced from a single sample in a study of blood T cells in healthy people across ages. Next came a second PCR, run for about 7 to 12 cycles, which used a sample-barcoded 5' primer along with a J-beta primer mix. One entry per CDR3 protein, called by TCRdb with MiXCR from the 5' RACE reads. The table records 710,000 or so distinct CDR3 sequences, 32% of them present only once. Sequencing input: blood. These receptors all come from a woman older than 75 in good health.

The table lists this clonotype with many counts. The V call is TRBV3-1, the J call TRBJ2-3; no reliable D call. The germline V gene has CDR1 LGHDT and CDR2 YNNKEL (reference sequence). The CDR3 is 13 residues long. V was clipped by 1 base and J by 11 bases, with 13 bases between them. CDR3 nucleotides: TGTGCCAGCAGCCAAGGATCCGCTTCGGTGCAGTATTTT. Its protein is CASSQGSASVQYF.

The table lists this clonotype with a few counts. A much more abundant neighbour one base away suggests this may be a read error. The genes are TRBV3-1 and TRBJ2-5; D tentatively fits TRBD1 or TRBD2 (5 bases each). The CDR3 contains 15 residues. Between the trimmed V and J ends, which lost 1 base and 2 bases, there was a span of 11 bases. Germline CDR1 LGHDT, CDR2 YNNKEL (reference sequence). The CDR3 is CASSQGGREQETQYF. CDR3 coding DNA: TGTGCCAGCAGCCAAGGTGGCAGGGAGCAAGAGACCCAGTACTTC.

This clonotype was detected ten times or more. This chain connects TRBV2 to TRBJ2-5; D might be TRBD1 (5 bases). There are 13 residues in the CDR3. The V and J ends lost 5 bases and 4 bases respectively, with 11 bases between them. Germline CDR1 SNHLY, CDR2 FYNNEI. DNA for the CDR3: TGTGCCAGCAGTAGACTTGGGGCAGAGACCCAGTACTTC. Translation: CASSRLGAETQYF. The variable domain in full, with the rest retrieved from reference TRBV2 and TRBJ2-5, is EPEVTQTPSHQVTQMGQEVILRCVPISNHLYFYWYRQILGQKVEFLVSFYNNEISEKSEIFDDQFSVERPDGSNFTLKIRSTKLEDSAMYFCASSRLGAETQYFGPGTRLLVL.

This rearrangement joins TRBV27 to TRBJ2-2; the match to TRBD1 covers 9 bases. Germline-derived CDR1 and CDR2 are MNHEY and SMNVEV (reference sequence). This CDR3 is 16 amino acids long. V lost 5 bases and J lost 2; bases outside the gene matches: 6. CDR3 protein: CASSPGTGSNTGELFF. The CDR3, as DNA: TGTGCCAGCAGTCCAGGGACAGGGTCCAACACCGGGGAGCTGTTTTTT.

This clonotype was detected ten times or more. This chain's CDR3 is CSAYPLAGGPNKQYF. The DNA for the CDR3 is TGCAGTGCTTACCCACTAGCGGGGGGGCCAAACAAGCAGTACTTC. The chain links TRBV20-1 to TRBJ2-4; 13 nucleotides align to TRBD2. CDR1 and CDR2 from the germline V gene are DFQATT and SNEGSKA (reference sequence). Unmatched junction bases numbered 14, after V lost 5 bases and J lost 13 bases. CDR3 length: 15 residues.

The chain uses TRBV20-1 and TRBJ2-3, with no clear D. From germline, CDR1 is DFQATT and CDR2 SNEGSKA (reference sequence). This CDR3 contains 11 residues. V gave up 6 bases and J gave up 6 bases, with 10 bases separating them. The CDR3 nucleotides are TGCAGTGCCACCTTTTCCGATACGCAGTATTTT. This gives the protein CSATFSDTQYF.

The table lists this clonotype with many counts. This chain uses TRBV5-1 with TRBJ1-1; D is possibly TRBD1 (5 bases). V was trimmed by 2 bases and J by 3 bases, leaving 11 bases between them. The CDR3 has 14 residues. The germline CDR1 and CDR2 sequences are SGHRS and YFSETQ. This CDR3 reads CASSFTGPDTEAFF. CDR3 nucleotides: TGCGCCAGCAGCTTTACGGGACCGGACACTGAAGCTTTCTTT.

This clonotype was seen ten or more times. The chain uses TRBV6-5 and TRBJ2-7; 8 positions match TRBD2. This CDR3 has 14 amino acids. V shed 2 bases and J 6 bases; nucleotides not matched to a gene: 6. In germline, CDR1 is MNHEY, CDR2 SVGAGI. CDR3 loop: CASSYEGLGGEQYF. The CDR3 nucleotides are TGTGCCAGCAGTTACGAGGGACTAGGGGGCGAGCAGTACTTC.

This clonotype was detected once. The chain is built from TRBV7-6 and TRBJ2-7; D is perhaps TRBD1 (6 bases). Trimming shortened V by 4 bases and J by 4 bases, and 17 bases separated the two germline ends. CDR1 is SGHVS and CDR2 is FNYEAQ in the germline V gene. This CDR3 has 15 amino acids. For the CDR3, the DNA is TGTGCCAGCAGCTCTCAATCCGGGACACCGTACGAGCAGTACTTC. It yields the protein CASSSQSGTPYEQYF.

About this clonotype itself: A clone one base away is much larger, so this may be a read error. The rearrangement links TRBV6-2 or TRBV6-3 to TRBJ2-1; 11 bases are shared with TRBD1. CDR3 length: 13 amino acids. In germline, CDR1 is MNHEY, CDR2 SVGEGT. Trimming cost V 10 bases and J 8 bases; bases outside gene matches: 7. The CDR3: CATQDRGQDEQFF. CDR3 DNA: TGTGCCACTCAGGACAGGGGGCAGGATGAGCAGTTCTTC.

This clonotype was detected only a few times. The genes are TRBV10-3 and TRBJ1-3; D call uncertain. This CDR3 spans 15 amino acids. In germline, CDR1 is ENHRY, CDR2 SYGVKD. The V and J ends lost 4 bases and 1 base respectively, with 11 bases between them. The CDR3 bases are TGTGCCATCAGTGTTAGCGAAGCGTCTGGAAACACCATATATTTT. It encodes CAISVSEASGNTIYF.

This clonotype was recorded many times. The chain couples TRBV15 to TRBJ2-1, with a weak D call TRBD1 (6 bases). V was pared by 5 bases and J by 7 bases, with 18 bases between. Germline V lookup: CDR1 LNHNV, CDR2 YYDKDF (reference sequence). The CDR3 runs to 15 residues. The CDR3 protein is CATSRPTTGTNEQFF. CDR3 sequence (DNA): TGTGCCACCAGCCGACCGACGACAGGAACGAATGAGCAGTTCTTC.

This clonotype was counted between two and nine times. The V gene is TRBV15, the J gene TRBJ2-1; no clear D gene. Germline V gene data show CDR1 as LNHNV and CDR2 as YYDKDF (reference sequence). The V end lost 3 bases, the J end lost 10 bases, and 19 bases lay between the germline ends. CDR3 size: 15 residues. The CDR3 protein is CATSRDRAPMGEQFF. The DNA of the CDR3 is TGTGCCACCAGCAGGGACCGGGCCCCCATGGGCGAGCAGTTCTTC.

This clonotype has a handful of counts. It may be a read error: a sequence one base away is much more abundant. V is TRBV6-1 and J is TRBJ2-1; possible D gene TRBD2, 6 bases. This CDR3 region has 12 residues. The V end was cut by 5 bases, the J end by 13 bases, with 15 bases between. Per the germline V gene, CDR1 is MNHNS and CDR2 is SASEGT. The CDR3 sequence: CASSSPGGTQFF. The CDR3 coding sequence is TGTGCCAGCAGTTCCCCTGGAGGGACCCAGTTCTTC.

CDR3: CASSLSRGGQPQHF. As DNA, the CDR3 is TGTGCCAGCAGTTTATCAAGGGGAGGCCAGCCCCAGCATTTT. V is TRBV27 and J is TRBJ1-5, with D possibly matching TRBD1 (5 bases). Germline lookup yields CDR1 MNHEY and CDR2 SMNVEV (reference sequence). The V end was cut by 0 bases, the J end by 7 bases, with 10 bases between. The CDR3 is 14 residues long.